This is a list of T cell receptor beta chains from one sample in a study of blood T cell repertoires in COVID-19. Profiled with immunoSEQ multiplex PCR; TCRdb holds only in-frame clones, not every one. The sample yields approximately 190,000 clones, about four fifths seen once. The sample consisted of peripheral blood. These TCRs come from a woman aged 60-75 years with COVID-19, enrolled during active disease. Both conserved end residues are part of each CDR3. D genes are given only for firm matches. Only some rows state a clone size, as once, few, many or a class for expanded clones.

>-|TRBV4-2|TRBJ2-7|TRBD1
CASSQNRDRSYEQYF
TGTGCCAGCAGCCAGAACCGGGACAGGTCCTACGAGCAGTACTTC
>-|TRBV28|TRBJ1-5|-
CASSPPNGQLNQPQHF
TGTGCCAGCAGTCCTCCTAATGGACAGCTGAATCAGCCCCAGCATTTT
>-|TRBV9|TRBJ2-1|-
CASSVRGLSSYNEQFF
TGTGCCAGCAGCGTTAGAGGGCTGAGCTCCTACAATGAGCAGTTCTTC
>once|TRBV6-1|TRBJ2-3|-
CASSEVTGRSTDTQYF
TGTGCCAGCAGTGAAGTAACAGGGCGGAGCACAGATACGCAGTATTTT
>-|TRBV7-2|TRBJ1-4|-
CASSYRDRNEKLFF
TGTGCCAGCAGCTATAGAGACAGGAATGAAAAACTGTTTTTT
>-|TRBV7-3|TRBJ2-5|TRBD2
CASSPAGAETQYF
TGTGCCAGCAGCCCAGCGGGGGCTGAGACCCAGTACTTC
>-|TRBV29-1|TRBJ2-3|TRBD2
CSVVLSGGAQDTQYF
TGCAGCGTTGTCCTTAGCGGGGGGGCCCAAGATACGCAGTATTTT
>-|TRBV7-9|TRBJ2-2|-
CASRGVSGELFF
TGTGCCAGCAGAGGAGTCTCCGGGGAGCTGTTTTTT
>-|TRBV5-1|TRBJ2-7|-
CASREDSSYEQYF
TGCGCCAGCAGGGAGGACAGCTCCTACGAGCAGTACTTC
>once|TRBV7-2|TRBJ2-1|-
CASSLDGEQFF
TGTGCCAGCAGCTTAGACGGGGAGCAGTTCTTC
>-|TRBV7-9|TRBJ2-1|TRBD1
CASSSIRDRAGYNEQFF
TGTGCCAGCAGCTCCATACGGGACAGGGCGGGGTACAATGAGCAGTTCTTC
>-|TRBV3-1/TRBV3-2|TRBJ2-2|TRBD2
CASSQDTGLVDTGELFF
TGTGCCAGCAGCCAAGATACGGGACTAGTCGACACCGGGGAGCTGTTTTTT
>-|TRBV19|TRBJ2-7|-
CASSMEARSPTQYF
TGTGCCAGTAGTATGGAAGCCCGGAGCCCGACGCAGTACTTC
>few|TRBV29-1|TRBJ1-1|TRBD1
CSVALDRAGDTEAFF
TGCAGCGTGGCACTTGACAGGGCCGGGGACACTGAAGCTTTCTTT
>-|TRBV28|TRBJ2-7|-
CASSSSVREQYF
TGTGCCAGCAGTTCTAGTGTTCGGGAGCAGTACTTC
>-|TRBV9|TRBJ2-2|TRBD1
CASSPRTGSGTGELFF
TGTGCCAGCAGCCCTCGGACAGGGTCGGGCACCGGGGAGCTGTTTTTT
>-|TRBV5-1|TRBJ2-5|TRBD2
CASSLGGLAPLYQETQYF
TGCGCCAGCAGCTTGGGTGGACTAGCACCTCTGTACCAAGAGACCCAGTACTTC
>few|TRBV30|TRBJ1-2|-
CAWSEQIYGYTF
TGTGCCTGGAGTGAACAGATATATGGCTACACCTTC
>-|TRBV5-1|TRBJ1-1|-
CASSLDPVNTEAFF
TGCGCCAGCAGCTTGGACCCAGTGAACACTGAAGCTTTCTTT
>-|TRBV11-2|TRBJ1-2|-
CASTIVFFGGPSLYGYTF
TGTGCCAGCACCATCGTTTTTTTTGGGGGCCCTTCGCTCTATGGCTACACCTTC
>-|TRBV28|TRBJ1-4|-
CASSILRGGGEKLFF
TGTGCCAGCAGTATTCTCAGGGGAGGGGGGGAAAAACTGTTTTTT
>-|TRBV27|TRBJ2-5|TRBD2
CASSSGGRGPETQYF
TGTGCCAGCAGTTCCGGCGGGAGGGGGCCAGAGACCCAGTACTTC
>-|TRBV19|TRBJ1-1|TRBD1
CASRGGQGETEAFF
TGTGCCAGTAGGGGGGGACAGGGAGAAACTGAAGCTTTCTTT
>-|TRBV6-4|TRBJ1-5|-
CASRRQHSSNQPQHF
TGTGCCAGCCGTAGGCAGCACAGCAGCAATCAGCCCCAGCATTTT
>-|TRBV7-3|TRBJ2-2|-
CASSPRVNTGELFF
TGTGCCAGCAGCCCTCGCGTGAACACCGGGGAGCTGTTTTTT
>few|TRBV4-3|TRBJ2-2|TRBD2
CASSQELAGNTGELFF
TGCGCCAGCAGCCAAGAACTAGCGGGCAACACCGGGGAGCTGTTTTTT
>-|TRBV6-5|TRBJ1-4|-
CASNDRGRLFF
TGTGCCAGCAACGACCGGGGAAGACTGTTTTTT
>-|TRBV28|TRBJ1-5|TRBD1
CASSPADRGQPQHF
TGTGCCAGCAGCCCCGCCGACAGGGGTCAGCCCCAGCATTTT
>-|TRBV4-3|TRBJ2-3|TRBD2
CASSQSPGLTKDTQYF
TGCGCCAGCAGCCAATCCCCGGGACTAACTAAAGATACGCAGTATTTT
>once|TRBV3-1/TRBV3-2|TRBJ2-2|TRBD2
CASSQGSGGADTGELFF
TGTGCCAGCAGCCAAGGAAGCGGGGGGGCCGACACCGGGGAGCTGTTTTTT
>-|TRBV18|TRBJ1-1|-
CASSQTTGLREAFF
TGTGCCAGCTCACAAACCACAGGGTTGCGCGAAGCTTTCTTT
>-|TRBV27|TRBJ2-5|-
CASSSDQETQYF
TGTGCCAGCAGTTCAGACCAAGAGACCCAGTACTTC
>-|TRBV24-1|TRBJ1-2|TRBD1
CATSDFGPAGQVHWTF
TGTGCCACCAGTGATTTCGGCCCCGCGGGACAGGTCCATTGGACCTTC
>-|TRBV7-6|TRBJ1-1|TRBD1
CASSRDRGGDTEAFF
TGTGCCAGCAGCCGGGACAGGGGGGGAGACACTGAAGCTTTCTTT
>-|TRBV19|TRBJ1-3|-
CASSPAGSGNTIYF
TGTGCCAGTAGTCCGGCGGGGTCTGGAAACACCATATATTTT
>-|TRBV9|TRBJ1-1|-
CASSVADWETEAFF
TGTGCCAGCAGCGTAGCTGATTGGGAGACTGAAGCTTTCTTT
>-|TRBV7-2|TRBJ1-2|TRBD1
CASSEPDRYSYGYTF
TGTGCCAGCAGCGAGCCGGACAGGTATAGCTATGGCTACACCTTC
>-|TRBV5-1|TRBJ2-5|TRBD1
CASSLRQGEKTQYF
TGCGCCAGCAGCTTGCGACAGGGCGAAAAGACCCAGTACTTC
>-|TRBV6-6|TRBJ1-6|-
CQTQGLYNSPLHF
TGCCAGACCCAGGGATTGTACAATTCACCCCTCCACTTT
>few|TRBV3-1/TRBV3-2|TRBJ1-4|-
CASSQAKWGGGETNEKLFF
TGTGCCAGCAGCCAAGCCAAATGGGGAGGAGGGGAAACTAATGAAAAACTGTTTTTT